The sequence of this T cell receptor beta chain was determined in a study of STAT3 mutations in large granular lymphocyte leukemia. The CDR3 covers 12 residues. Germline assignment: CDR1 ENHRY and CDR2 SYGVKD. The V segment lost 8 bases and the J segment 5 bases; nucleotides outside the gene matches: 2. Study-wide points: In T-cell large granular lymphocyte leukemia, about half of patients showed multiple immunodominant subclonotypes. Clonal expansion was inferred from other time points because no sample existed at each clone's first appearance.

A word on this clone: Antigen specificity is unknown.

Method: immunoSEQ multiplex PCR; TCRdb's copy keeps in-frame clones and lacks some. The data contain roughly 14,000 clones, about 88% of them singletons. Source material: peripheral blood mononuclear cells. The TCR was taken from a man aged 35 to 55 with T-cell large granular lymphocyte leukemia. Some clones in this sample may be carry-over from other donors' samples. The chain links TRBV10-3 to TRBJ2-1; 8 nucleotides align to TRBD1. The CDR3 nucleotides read TGTGCCATCGAGACAGGGGACAATGAGCAGTTCTTC. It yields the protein CAIETGDNEQFF.